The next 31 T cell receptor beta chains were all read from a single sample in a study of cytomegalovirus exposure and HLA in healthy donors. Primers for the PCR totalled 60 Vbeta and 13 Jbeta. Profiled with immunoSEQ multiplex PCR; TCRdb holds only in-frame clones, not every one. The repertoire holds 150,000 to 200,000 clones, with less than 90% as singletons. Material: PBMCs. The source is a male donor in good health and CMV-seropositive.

CDR3: CASSSFLILAGGRNEQFF. In DNA, the CDR3 is TGTGCCAGCAGCAGTTTCCTCATCCTAGCGGGAGGACGCAATGAGCAGTTCTTC. This sequence joins TRBV27 and TRBJ2-1; the match to TRBD2 covers 11 bases. Germline V lookup: CDR1 MNHEY, CDR2 SMNVEV (reference sequence). CDR3 length: 18 amino acids. V shed 6 bases and J 6 bases; nucleotides not matched to a gene: 16.

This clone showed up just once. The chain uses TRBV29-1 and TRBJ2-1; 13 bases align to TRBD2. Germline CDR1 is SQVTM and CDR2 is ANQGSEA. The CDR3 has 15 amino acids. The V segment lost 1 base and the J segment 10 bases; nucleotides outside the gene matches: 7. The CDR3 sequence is CSVEALGLAGAEQFF. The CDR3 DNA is TGCAGCGTTGAAGCATTAGGACTAGCGGGGGCAGAGCAGTTCTTC.

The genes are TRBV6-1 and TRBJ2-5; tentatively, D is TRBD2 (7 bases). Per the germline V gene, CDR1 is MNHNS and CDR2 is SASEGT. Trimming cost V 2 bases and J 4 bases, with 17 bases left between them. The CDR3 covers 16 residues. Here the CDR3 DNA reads TGTGCCAGCAGTGAAACCCCTGGGGGAGGGGGAGAGACCCAGTACTTC. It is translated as CASSETPGGGGETQYF.

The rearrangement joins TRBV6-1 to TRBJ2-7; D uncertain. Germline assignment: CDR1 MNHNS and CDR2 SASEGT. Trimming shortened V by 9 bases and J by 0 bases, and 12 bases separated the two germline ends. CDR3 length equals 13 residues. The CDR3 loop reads CASFGRNSYEQYF. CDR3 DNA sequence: TGTGCCAGTTTCGGCAGGAACTCCTACGAGCAGTACTTC.

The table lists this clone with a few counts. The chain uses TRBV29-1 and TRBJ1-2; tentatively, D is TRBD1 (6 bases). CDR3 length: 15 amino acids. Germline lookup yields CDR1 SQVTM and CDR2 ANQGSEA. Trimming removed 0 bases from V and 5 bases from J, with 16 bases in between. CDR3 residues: CSVEDRRTALYGYTF. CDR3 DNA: TGCAGCGTTGAAGATCGCAGGACAGCACTGTATGGCTACACCTTC. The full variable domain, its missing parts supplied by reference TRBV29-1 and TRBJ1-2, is SAVISQKPSRDICQRGTSLTIQCQVDSQVTMMFWYRQQPGQSLTLIATANQGSEATYESGFVIDKFPISRPNLTFSTLTVSNMSPEDSSIYLCSVEDRRTALYGYTFGSGTRLTVV.

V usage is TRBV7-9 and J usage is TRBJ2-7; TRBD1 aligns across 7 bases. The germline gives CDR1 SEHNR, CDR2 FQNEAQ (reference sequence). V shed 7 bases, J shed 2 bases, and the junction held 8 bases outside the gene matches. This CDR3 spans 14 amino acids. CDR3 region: CASTPGTDPYEQYF. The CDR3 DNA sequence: TGTGCCAGCACCCCAGGGACAGATCCCTACGAGCAGTACTTC.

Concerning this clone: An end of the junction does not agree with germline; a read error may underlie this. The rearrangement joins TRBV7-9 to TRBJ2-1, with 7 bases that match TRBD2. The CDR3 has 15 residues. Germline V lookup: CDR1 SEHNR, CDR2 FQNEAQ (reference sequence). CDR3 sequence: CASSLAESSYNEQFF. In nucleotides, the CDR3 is TGTGCCAGCAGCCTAGCGGAGAGCTCCTACAATGAGCAGTTCTTC.

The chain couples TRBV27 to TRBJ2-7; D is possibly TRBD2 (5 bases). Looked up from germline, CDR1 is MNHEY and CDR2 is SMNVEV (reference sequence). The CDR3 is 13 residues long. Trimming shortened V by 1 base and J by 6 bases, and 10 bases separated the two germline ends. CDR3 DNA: TGTGCCAGCAGTTTATACGGGGATCCCGAGCAGTACTTC. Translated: CASSLYGDPEQYF.

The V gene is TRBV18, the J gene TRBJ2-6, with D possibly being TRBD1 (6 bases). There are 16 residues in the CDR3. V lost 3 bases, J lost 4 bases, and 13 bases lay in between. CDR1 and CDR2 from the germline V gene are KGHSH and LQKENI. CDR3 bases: TGTGCCAGCTCACCTCGAGACAGGATCGGGGCCAACGTCCTGACTTTC. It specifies CASSPRDRIGANVLTF.

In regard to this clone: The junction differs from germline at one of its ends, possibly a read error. CDR3: CSSSLGQYQGEQYF. The DNA of the CDR3 is TGTTCCAGCAGCTTAGGACAGTACCAGGGGGAGCAGTACTTC. This chain uses TRBV7-9 with TRBJ2-7; D may be TRBD1 (6 bases). The germline gives CDR1 SEHNR, CDR2 FQNEAQ (reference sequence). This CDR3 spans 14 amino acids.

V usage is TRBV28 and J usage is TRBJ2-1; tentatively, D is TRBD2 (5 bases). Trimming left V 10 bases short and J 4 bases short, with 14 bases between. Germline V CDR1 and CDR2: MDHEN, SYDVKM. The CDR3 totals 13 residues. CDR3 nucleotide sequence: TGTGCCATTCTGAATTCGGGGTACAATGAGCAGTTCTTC. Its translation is CAILNSGYNEQFF.

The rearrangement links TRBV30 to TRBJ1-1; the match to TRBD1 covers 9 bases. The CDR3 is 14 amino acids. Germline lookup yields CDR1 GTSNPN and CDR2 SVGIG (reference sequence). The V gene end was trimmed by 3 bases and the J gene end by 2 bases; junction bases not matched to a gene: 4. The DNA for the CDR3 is TGTGCCTGGAGGGGGACAGGGAAAAACACTGAAGCTTTCTTT. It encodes CAWRGTGKNTEAFF.

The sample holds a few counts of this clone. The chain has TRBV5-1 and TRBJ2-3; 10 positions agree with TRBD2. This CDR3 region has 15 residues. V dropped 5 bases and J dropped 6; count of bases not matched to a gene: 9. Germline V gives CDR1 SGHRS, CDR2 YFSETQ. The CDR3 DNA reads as TGCGCCAGCAGTCTTGGGGGGACTAGCGAGGATACGCAGTATTTT. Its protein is CASSLGGTSEDTQYF. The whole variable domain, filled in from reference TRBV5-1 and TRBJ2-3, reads KAGVTQTPRYLIKTRGQQVTLSCSPISGHRSVSWYQQTPGQGLQFLFEYFSETQRNKGNFPGRFSGRQFSNSRSEMNVSTLELGDSALYLCASSLGGTSEDTQYFGPGTRLTVL.

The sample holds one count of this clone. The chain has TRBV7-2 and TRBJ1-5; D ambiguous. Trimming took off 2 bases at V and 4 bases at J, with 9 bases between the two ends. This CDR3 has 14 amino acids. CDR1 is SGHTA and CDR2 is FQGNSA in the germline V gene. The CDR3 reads CASSLHLLNQPQHF. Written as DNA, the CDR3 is TGTGCCAGCAGCTTACATCTGCTAAATCAGCCCCAGCATTTT.

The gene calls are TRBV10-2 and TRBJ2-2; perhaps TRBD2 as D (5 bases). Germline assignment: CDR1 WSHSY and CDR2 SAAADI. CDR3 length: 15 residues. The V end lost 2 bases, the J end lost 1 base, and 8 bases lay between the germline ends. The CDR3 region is CASSEPGMNTGELFF. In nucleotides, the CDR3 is TGCGCCAGCAGTGAGCCCGGGATGAACACCGGGGAGCTGTTTTTT.

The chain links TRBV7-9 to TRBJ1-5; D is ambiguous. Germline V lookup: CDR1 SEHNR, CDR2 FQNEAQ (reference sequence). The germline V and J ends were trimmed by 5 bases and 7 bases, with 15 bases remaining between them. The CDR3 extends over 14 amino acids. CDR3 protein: CASSPWEGWQPQHF. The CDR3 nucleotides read TGTGCCAGCAGCCCCTGGGAGGGTTGGCAGCCCCAGCATTTT.

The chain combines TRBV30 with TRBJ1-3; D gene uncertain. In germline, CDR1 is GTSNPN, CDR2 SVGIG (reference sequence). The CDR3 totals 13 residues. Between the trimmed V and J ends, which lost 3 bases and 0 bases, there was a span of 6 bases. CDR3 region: CAWRIHSGNTIYF. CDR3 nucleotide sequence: TGTGCCTGGAGAATCCACTCTGGAAACACCATATATTTT.

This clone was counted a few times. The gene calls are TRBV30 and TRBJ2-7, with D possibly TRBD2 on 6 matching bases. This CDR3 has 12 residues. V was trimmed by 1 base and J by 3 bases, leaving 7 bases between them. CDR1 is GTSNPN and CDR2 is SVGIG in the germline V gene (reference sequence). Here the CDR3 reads CAWSAGGYEQYF. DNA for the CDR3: TGTGCCTGGAGTGCCGGGGGCTACGAGCAGTACTTC.

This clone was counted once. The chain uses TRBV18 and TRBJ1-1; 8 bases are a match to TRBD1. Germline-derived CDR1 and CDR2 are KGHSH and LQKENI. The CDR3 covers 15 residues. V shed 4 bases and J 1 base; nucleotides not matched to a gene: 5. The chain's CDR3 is CASSQSQGGNTEAFF. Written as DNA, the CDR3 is TGTGCCAGCTCACAGTCACAGGGGGGGAACACTGAAGCTTTCTTT.

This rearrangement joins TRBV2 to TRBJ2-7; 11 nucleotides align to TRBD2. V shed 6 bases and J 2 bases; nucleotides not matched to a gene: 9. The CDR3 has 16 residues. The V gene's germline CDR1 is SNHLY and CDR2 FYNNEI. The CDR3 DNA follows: TGTGCCAGCAGGGCTACACTAGCGGGAGTGACCTACGAGCAGTACTTC. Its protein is CASRATLAGVTYEQYF.

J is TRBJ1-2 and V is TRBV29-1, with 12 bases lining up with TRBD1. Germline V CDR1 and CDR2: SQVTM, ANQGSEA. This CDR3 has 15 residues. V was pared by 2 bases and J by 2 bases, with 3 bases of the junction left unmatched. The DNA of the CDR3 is TGCAGCGTTGAAACCGGGACAGGGGGCAACTATGGCTACACCTTC. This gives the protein CSVETGTGGNYGYTF.

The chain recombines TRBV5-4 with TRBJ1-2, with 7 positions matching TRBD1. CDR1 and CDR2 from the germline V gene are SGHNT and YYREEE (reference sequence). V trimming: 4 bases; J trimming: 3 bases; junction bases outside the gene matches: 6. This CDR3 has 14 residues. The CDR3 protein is CASSRFTGDYGYTF. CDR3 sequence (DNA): TGTGCCAGCAGCCGATTTACAGGGGACTATGGCTACACCTTC.

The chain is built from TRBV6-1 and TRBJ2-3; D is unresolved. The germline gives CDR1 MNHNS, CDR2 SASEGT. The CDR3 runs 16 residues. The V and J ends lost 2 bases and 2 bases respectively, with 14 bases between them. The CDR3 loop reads CASSEPQDFITDTQYF. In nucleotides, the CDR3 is TGTGCCAGCAGTGAACCCCAGGATTTTATCACAGATACGCAGTATTTT.

CDR3 amino acids: CSAKPGLAPSEQYF. The CDR3, as DNA: TGCAGCGCCAAGCCGGGACTAGCTCCCTCCGAGCAGTACTTC. The chain combines TRBV29-1 with TRBJ2-7; 9 bases agree with TRBD2. CDR1 SQVTM and CDR2 ANQGSEA come from the germline V gene. V dropped 7 bases and J dropped 6; count of bases not matched to a gene: 13. The CDR3 has 14 residues.

The CDR3 nucleotides read TGTGCCAGCAGTTTATCGAGGTACGGGACTAGCTTTAGAGAGCAGTACTTC. Translating gives CASSLSRYGTSFREQYF. V is TRBV27 and J is TRBJ2-7; 9 bases agree with TRBD2. There are 17 residues in the CDR3. Trimming removed 0 bases from V and 7 bases from J; junction bases left unmatched: 13. The germline V gene has CDR1 MNHEY and CDR2 SMNVEV (reference sequence).

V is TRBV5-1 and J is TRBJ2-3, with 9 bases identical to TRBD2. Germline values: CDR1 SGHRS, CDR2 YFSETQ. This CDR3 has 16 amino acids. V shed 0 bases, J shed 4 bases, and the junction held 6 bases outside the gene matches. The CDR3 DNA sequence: TGCGCCAGCAGCTTGGACGGCGGGAGGGCCCCAGATACGCAGTATTTT. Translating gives CASSLDGGRAPDTQYF.

The CDR3: CSSSTSGKETQYF. The CDR3 coding sequence is TGCAGCTCCTCCACTAGCGGGAAAGAGACCCAGTACTTC. The chain carries TRBV29-1 and TRBJ2-5, with 10 bases identical to TRBD2. CDR3 length equals 13 residues. V shed 8 bases and J 3 bases; nucleotides not matched to a gene: 6. Germline CDR1 reads SQVTM; CDR2 reads ANQGSEA.

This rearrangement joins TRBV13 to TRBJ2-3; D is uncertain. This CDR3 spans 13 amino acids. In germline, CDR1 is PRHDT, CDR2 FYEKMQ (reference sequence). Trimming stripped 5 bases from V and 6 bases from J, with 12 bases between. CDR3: CASSHRGRDTQYF. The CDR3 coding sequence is TGTGCCAGCAGCCATCGAGGTCGGGATACGCAGTATTTT.

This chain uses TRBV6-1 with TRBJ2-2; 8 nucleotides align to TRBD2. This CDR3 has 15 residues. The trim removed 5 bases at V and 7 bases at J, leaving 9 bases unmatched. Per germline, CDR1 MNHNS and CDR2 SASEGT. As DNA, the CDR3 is TGTGCCAGCAGTTCCGCGGGGGGTAGGGGCGGGGAGCTGTTTTTT. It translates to CASSSAGGRGGELFF.

The CDR3 DNA follows: TGTGCCAGCAGCTTTGCTGCCGGGACTAGCGGCACAGATACGCAGTATTTT. It is translated as CASSFAAGTSGTDTQYF. The chain joins TRBV7-2 to TRBJ2-3; TRBD2 aligns across 10 bases. Germline-derived CDR1 and CDR2 are SGHTA and FQGNSA. V shed 3 bases, J shed 1 base, and the junction held 7 bases outside the gene matches. This CDR3 is 17 amino acids long.

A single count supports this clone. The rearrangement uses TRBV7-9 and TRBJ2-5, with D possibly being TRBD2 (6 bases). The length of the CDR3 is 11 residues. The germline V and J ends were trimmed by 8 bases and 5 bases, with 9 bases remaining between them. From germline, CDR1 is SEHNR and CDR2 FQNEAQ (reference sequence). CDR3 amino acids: CASGAGETQYF. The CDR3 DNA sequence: TGTGCCAGCGGAGCGGGCGAGACCCAGTACTTC.